This record looks at one TCR beta chain sequence and its context. It has no known antigen specificity. No per-base quality is available; no much larger clone lies one base away. This entry belongs to a study of blood T cell repertoires in COVID-19 (dated by TCRdb to between 2020 and 2021). Some background on the complete study: Samples from collaborators originated in the United States, Italy and Spain and spanned both the acute and convalescent phases of COVID-19. Subjects who had been exposed to COVID-19, were actively infected with it, or had recovered from it provided the deeply sampled blood TCRbeta repertoires that made up the dataset. Sample metadata almost always included a de-identified subject ID, COVID-19 status, age in years and sex. Where HLA class I and class II types were available, the types were taken from metadata supplied by the sample provider, not from assay-based typing. The material from the prospective study consisted of cDNA or gDNA derived from T cells, B-cell-depleted T cells, or PBMCs. A freely available public database, intended as a resource for researchers studying the immune response to SARS-CoV-2, is where the repertoires were released. The samples were drawn from the first 160 participants of the ongoing ImmuneRACE study and from 1,254 subjects provided by 6 global collaborators.

The immunoSEQ Assay, a bias-controlled multiplex PCR, was used to amplify TCRbeta CDR3 regions from genomic DNA. Per the source publication's procedure: Nucleated cell counts per sample were estimated from amplification of reference gene primers within the assay. Sequence reads were collapsed and filtered to measure the absolute abundance of every unique TCRbeta CDR3 rearrangement. Productive Simpson clonality was computed per sample as the square root of Simpson's diversity index over productive rearrangements. TCRdb took this table from immuneACCESS and kept in-frame rearrangements with V and J called. Such tables lack part of the clones; where checked against another copy, unresolved V genes explain under half of the gap, and the rest is unexplained. For V, J and clone size, that table is used; D and trimming come from the DNA. The sample table lists over 40,000 clones, about 86% of them with a count of one. The top ten clonotypes cover less than 3% of the sample.

Collaborating institutions collected whole blood in K2EDTA tubes following their own protocols. Collaborator samples were shipped for TCRbeta analysis as frozen whole blood, isolated PBMCs, or DNA extracted from either sample type. CDR1 and CDR2, looked up from the germline V gene (reference sequence), are SGHKS and YYEKEE. The CDR3 runs 19 residues from the cysteine to the phenylalanine. CDR3 DNA is the only sequence kept; it has 57 bases, read in frame from the first base. V lost 1 base and J lost 0 bases, and the count of bases not matched to a germline gene is 11. On the study overall, not on this receptor specifically: The quantity of clinical and demographic metadata differed by source and by participant and was supplied without curation.

Sequencing was carried out using peripheral blood. The TCR sequence derives from an elderly woman with acute or convalescent COVID-19. The chain couples TRBV5-5 to TRBJ2-4, with TRBD1 identical over 9 junction bases. The bases read TGTGCCAGCAGCTTGCTTACAGGGGGCCTCTCGGTAGCCAAAAACATTCAGTACTTC. Its coded protein is CASSLLTGGLSVAKNIQYF.